Listed below are T cell receptor beta chains from one sample, sequenced in a study of T cell responses to AZD1222 COVID-19 vaccine. Sequencing used immunoSEQ multiplex PCR; TCRdb keeps in-frame clones, though not all of them. The sample shows 140,000 to 150,000 clones, around 90% of them seen only once. Material: peripheral blood, obtained 28 days after the second AZD1222 dose. The receptors derive from an adult who received the AZD1222 COVID-19 vaccine. The CDR3 runs from the conserved cysteine through the conserved F or W. D genes are given only for firm matches. Size is stated for part of the rows, as once, few or many counts, or as a class when the clone is expanded.

cdr3_aa cdr3_nt j_call d_call v_call clone_size
CASSIGRGRSYGYTF TGTGCCAGTAGTATAGGTAGGGGTAGAAGCTATGGCTACACCTTC TRBJ1-2 . TRBV19 .
CASSLGGNTEAFF TGTGCCAGCAGCTTAGGTGGGAACACTGAAGCTTTCTTT TRBJ1-1 . TRBV11-2 .
CASSLGGYVSPLHF TGCGCCAGCAGCTTGGGGGGGTATGTTTCACCCCTCCACTTT TRBJ1-6 . TRBV5-1 .
CASSPGQGKGLINEQFF TGTGCCAGCAGCCCCGGACAGGGGAAGGGGCTTATCAATGAGCAGTTCTTC TRBJ2-1 TRBD1 TRBV3-1/TRBV3-2 .
CATSDLGSTHDTQYF TGTGCCACCAGTGATTTGGGCAGCACCCACGATACGCAGTATTTT TRBJ2-3 . TRBV24-1 .
CASSRQGLEGYGYTF TGTGCCAGTAGTAGACAGGGCCTAGAAGGCTATGGCTACACCTTC TRBJ1-2 TRBD1 TRBV19 few
CASSLWGAGENIQYF TGTGCCAGTAGTCTGTGGGGGGCAGGGGAAAACATTCAGTACTTC TRBJ2-4 . TRBV19 .
CAWSPPGHHEAFF TGTGCCTGGAGTCCACCGGGACACCATGAAGCTTTCTTT TRBJ1-1 . TRBV30 .
CASSEARHIKGNTIYF TGTGCCAGCAGTGAAGCCCGTCACATTAAGGGAAACACCATATATTTT TRBJ1-3 . TRBV6-1 .
CASSTWGGPVGYTF TGTGCCAGCAGCACCTGGGGGGGACCGGTTGGCTACACCTTC TRBJ1-2 . TRBV7-2 .
CSGRTGEYGGTEAFF TGCAGCGGCCGGACAGGGGAGTACGGAGGTACTGAAGCTTTCTTT TRBJ1-1 TRBD1 TRBV29-1 .
CASSLFPQGLNTEAFF TGTGCCAGCAGTTTATTTCCCCAGGGGTTGAACACTGAAGCTTTCTTT TRBJ1-1 . TRBV27 .
CASRSSRGNTEAFF TGTGCCAGCCGGTCTTCAAGGGGGAACACTGAAGCTTTCTTT TRBJ1-1 . TRBV7-2 .
CASSSLGRTTNEKLFF TGTGCCAGCAGCTCCCTGGGGCGAACAACTAATGAAAAACTGTTTTTT TRBJ1-4 . TRBV5-6 .
CASSVDTGADTEAFF TGTGCCAGCAGCGTAGACACAGGGGCGGACACTGAAGCTTTCTTT TRBJ1-1 TRBD1 TRBV9 .
CASSLALGPETQYF TGTGCCAGCAGCTTAGCCCTAGGGCCGGAGACCCAGTACTTC TRBJ2-5 . TRBV7-2 .
CASGSGVPGYTF TGTGCCAGCGGATCGGGAGTCCCGGGCTACACCTTC TRBJ1-2 . TRBV2 .
CASSSNTEAFF TGCGCCAGCAGTTCGAACACTGAAGCTTTCTTT TRBJ1-1 . TRBV5-1 .
CASSSPGLAGGPNEQFF TGTGCCAGTAGTAGTCCGGGACTAGCGGGAGGCCCCAATGAGCAGTTCTTC TRBJ2-1 TRBD2 TRBV19 .
CASSLGQLSYEQYF TGCGCCAGCAGCTTGGGACAGCTCTCCTACGAGCAGTACTTC TRBJ2-7 . TRBV5-1 .
CASSVEKRSSYNEQFF TGTGCCAGCAGCGTAGAAAAGCGGAGCTCCTACAATGAGCAGTTCTTC TRBJ2-1 . TRBV9 .
CASSGGDGNQETQYF TGTGCCAGCAGTGGGGGGGACGGTAACCAAGAGACCCAGTACTTC TRBJ2-5 . TRBV2 .